Sequencing of this T cell receptor (beta chain) was carried out in a study of CD8 T cells in ankylosing spondylitis. Broader study findings: Apparently characteristic of ankylosing spondylitis blood was a TCR beta motif (under ten highly homologous variants). Disease-linked clones proved CD8+ and comparatively uncommon in peripheral blood. A subset of motif variants has previously been described in the synovial fluid and blood of reactive arthritis.

5'-RACE, quantitative and with molecular barcodes, yielded the TCR beta libraries. Each CDR3 protein is one row after TCRdb ran MiXCR on the 5' RACE reads. This sample has roughly 670,000 distinct CDR3 sequences, with around 20% found just once. Turning to this clonotype: Its target is not known.

The CDR3 is 16 residues long. Germline V gene data show CDR1 as SGHRS and CDR2 as YFSETQ. V shed 3 bases and J 7 bases; nucleotides not matched to a gene: 12. The V gene is TRBV5-1, the J gene TRBJ1-4, with 7 positions matching TRBD1. The sequenced sample was blood, either unsorted or a sorted T cell fraction (not recorded which). The TCR comes from a male donor with ankylosing spondylitis. The CDR3 loop is CASSYRGDRVFEKLFF. Here the CDR3 DNA reads TGCGCCAGCAGCTACCGGGGAGACAGGGTTTTTGAAAAACTGTTTTTT.